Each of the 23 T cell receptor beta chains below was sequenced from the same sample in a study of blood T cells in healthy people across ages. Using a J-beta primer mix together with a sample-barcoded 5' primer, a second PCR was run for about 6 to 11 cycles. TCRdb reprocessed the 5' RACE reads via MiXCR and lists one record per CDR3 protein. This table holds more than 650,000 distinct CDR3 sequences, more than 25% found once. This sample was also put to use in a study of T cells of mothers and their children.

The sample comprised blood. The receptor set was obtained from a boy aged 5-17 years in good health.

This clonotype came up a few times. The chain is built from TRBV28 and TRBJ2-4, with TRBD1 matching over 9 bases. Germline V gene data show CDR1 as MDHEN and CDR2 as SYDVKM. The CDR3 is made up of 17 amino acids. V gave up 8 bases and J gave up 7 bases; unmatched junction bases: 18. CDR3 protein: CASRQPAVGQGQNIQYF. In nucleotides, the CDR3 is TGTGCCAGCCGACAGCCCGCAGTGGGACAGGGTCAGAACATTCAGTACTTC.

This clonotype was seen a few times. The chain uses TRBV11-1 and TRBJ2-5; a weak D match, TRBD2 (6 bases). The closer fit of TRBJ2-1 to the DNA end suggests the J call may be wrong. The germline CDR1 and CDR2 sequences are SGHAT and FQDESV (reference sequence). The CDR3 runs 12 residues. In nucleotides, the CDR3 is TGTGCCAGCAGCCCTCAGTACGGGGGGCAGTTCTTC. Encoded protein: CASSPQYGGQFF.

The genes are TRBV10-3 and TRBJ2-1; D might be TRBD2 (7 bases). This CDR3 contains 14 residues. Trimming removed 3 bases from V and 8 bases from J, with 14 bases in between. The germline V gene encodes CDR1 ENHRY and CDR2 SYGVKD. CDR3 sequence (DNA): TGTGCCATCAGTGACCCTCGAGGGGGGGATGAGCAGTTCTTC. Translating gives CAISDPRGGDEQFF.

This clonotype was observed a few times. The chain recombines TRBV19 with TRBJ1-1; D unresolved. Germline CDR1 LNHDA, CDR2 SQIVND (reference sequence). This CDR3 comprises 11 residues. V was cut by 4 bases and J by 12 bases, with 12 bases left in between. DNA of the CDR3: TGTGCCAGTAGTACCCCTCGAAGACCTTTCTTT. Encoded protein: CASSTPRRPFF.

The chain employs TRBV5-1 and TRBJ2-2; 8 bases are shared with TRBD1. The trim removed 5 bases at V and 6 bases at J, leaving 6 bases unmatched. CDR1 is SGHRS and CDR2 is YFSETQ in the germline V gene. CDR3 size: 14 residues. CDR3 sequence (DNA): TGCGCCAGCAGTTCGGACAGGGAGGCCGGGGAGCTGTTTTTT. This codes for CASSSDREAGELFF.

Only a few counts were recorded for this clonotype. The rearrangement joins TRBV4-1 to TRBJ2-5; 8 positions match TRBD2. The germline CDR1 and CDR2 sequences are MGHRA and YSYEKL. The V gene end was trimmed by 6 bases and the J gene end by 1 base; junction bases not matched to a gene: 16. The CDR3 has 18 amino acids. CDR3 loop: CASRPQTLLAGPQETQYF. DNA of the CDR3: TGCGCCAGCAGACCCCAGACTCTGCTAGCGGGCCCCCAAGAGACCCAGTACTTC.

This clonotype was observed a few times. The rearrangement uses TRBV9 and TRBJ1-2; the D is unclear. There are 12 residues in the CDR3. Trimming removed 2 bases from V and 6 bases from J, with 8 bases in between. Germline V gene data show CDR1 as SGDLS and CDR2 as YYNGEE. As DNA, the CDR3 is TGTGCCAGCAGCGTTCCAAGGGATGGCTACACCTTC. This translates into CASSVPRDGYTF.

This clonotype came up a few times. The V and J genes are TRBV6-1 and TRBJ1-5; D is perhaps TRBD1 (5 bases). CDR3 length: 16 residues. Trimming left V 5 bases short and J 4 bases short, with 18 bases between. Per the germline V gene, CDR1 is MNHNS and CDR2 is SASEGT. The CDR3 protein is CASSPRGMGRNQPQHF. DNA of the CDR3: TGTGCCAGCAGTCCGCGGGGGATGGGTAGGAATCAGCCCCAGCATTTT.

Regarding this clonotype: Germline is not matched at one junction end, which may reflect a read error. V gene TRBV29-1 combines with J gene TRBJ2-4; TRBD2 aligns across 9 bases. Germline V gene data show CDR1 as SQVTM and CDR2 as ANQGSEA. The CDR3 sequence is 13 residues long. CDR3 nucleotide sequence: TGCAGCGACAGGGGACTAGCCAAAAACATTCAGCACTTC. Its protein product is CSDRGLAKNIQHF.

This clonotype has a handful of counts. For the CDR3, the DNA is TGTGCCAGCAGCCGGGTTAATGAAAAACTGTTTTTT. Translating gives CASSRVNEKLFF. The genes are TRBV6-5 and TRBJ1-4; D is unclear. V dropped 6 bases and J dropped 4 bases, with 6 bases sitting between them. CDR1 and CDR2 from the germline V gene are MNHEY and SVGAGI. The length of the CDR3 is 12 residues.

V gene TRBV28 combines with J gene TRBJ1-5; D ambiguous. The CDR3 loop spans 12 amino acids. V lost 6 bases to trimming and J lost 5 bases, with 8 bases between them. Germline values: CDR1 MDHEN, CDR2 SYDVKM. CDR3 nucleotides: TGTGCCAGCAGCCCCCTTTATCAGCCCCAGCATTTT. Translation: CASSPLYQPQHF.

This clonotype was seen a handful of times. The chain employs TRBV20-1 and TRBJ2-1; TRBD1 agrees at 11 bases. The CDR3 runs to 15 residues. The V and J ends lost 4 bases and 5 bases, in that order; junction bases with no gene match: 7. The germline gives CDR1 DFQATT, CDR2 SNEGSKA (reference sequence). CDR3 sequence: CSAMPPGQGDNEQFF. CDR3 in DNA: TGCAGTGCTATGCCCCCGGGACAGGGGGACAATGAGCAGTTCTTC.

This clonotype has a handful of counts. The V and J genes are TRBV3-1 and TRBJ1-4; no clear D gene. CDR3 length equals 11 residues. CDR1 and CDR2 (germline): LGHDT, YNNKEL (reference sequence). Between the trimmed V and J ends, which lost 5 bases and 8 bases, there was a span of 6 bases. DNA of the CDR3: TGTGCCAGCAGCATACGGGAAAAACTGTTTTTT. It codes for CASSIREKLFF.

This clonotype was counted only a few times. DNA of the CDR3: TGTGCCAGCAGGGGGGCAGTAGGGACTGAAGCTTTCTTT. Translated: CASRGAVGTEAFF. The V and J genes are TRBV28 and TRBJ1-1; possibly TRBD1 for D (6 bases). Trimming removed 6 bases at V and 5 bases at J, with 13 bases between. CDR3 length: 13 residues. Looked up from germline, CDR1 is MDHEN and CDR2 is SYDVKM. The full variable domain, completed using reference TRBV28 and TRBJ1-1, is DVKVTQSSRYLVKRTGEKVFLECVQDMDHENMFWYRQDPGLGLRLIYFSYDVKMKEKGDIPEGYSVSREKKERFSLILESASTNQTSMYLCASRGAVGTEAFFGQGTRLTVV.

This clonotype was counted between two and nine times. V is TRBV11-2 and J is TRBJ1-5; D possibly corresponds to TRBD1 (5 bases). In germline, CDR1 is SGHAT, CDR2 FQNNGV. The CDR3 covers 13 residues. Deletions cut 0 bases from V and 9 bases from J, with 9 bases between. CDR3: CASSLEGQGPQHF. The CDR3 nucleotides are TGTGCCAGCAGCTTAGAGGGCCAGGGGCCCCAGCATTTT.

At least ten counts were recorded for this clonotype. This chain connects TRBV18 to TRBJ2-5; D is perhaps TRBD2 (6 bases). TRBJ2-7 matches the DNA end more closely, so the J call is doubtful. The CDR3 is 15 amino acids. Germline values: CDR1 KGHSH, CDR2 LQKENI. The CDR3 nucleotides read TGTGCCAGCTCACCGTTTGGGGGGAAAGATAACGAGCAGTACTTC. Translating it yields CASSPFGGKDNEQYF.

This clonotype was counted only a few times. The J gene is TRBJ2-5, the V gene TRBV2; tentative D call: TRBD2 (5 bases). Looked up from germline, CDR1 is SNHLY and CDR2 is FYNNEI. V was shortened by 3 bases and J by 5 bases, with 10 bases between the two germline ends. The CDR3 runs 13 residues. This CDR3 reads CASSEEAVETQYF. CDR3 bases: TGTGCCAGCAGTGAGGAGGCAGTGGAGACCCAGTACTTC.

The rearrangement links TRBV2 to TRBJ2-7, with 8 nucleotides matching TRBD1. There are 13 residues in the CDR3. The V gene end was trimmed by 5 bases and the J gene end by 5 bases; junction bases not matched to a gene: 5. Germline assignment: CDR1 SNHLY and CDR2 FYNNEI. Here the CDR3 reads CASSRTGLNEQYF. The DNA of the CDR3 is TGTGCCAGCAGTCGGACAGGGCTAAACGAGCAGTACTTC.

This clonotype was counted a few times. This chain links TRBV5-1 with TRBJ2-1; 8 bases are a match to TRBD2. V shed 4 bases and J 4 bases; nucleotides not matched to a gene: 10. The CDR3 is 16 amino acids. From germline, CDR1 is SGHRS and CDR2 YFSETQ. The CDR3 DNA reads TGCGCCAGCAGCAATATGGGGACTAGTGGGTACAATGAGCAGTTCTTC. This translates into CASSNMGTSGYNEQFF.

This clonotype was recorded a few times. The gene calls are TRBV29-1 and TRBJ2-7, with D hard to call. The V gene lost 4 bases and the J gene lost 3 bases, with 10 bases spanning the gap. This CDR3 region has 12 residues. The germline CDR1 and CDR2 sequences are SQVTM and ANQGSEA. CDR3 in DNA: TGCAGCGTTGCTTGGACCTTCTACGAGCAGTACTTC. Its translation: CSVAWTFYEQYF.

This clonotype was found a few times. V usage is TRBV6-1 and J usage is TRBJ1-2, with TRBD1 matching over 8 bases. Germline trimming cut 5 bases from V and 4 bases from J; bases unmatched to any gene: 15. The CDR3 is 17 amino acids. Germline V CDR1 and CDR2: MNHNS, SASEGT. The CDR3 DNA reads TGTGCCAGCAGTCTCTTCCCCTCCGGGACAGGATTCTATGGCTACACCTTC. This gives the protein CASSLFPSGTGFYGYTF.

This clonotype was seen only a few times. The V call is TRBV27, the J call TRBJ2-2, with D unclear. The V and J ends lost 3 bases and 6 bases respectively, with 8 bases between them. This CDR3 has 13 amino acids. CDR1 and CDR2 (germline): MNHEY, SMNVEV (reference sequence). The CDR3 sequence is CASSFPGAGELFF. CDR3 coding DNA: TGTGCCAGCAGTTTCCCCGGAGCCGGGGAGCTGTTTTTT.

The DNA of the CDR3 is TGTGCCAGCAGCCAATCGGATTCTCCGGTATACGAGCAGTACTTC. Its protein is CASSQSDSPVYEQYF. The rearrangement uses TRBV25-1 and TRBJ2-7; no definite D call. Germline V gene sequence: CDR1 MGHDK, CDR2 SYGVNS. This CDR3 contains 15 residues. Trimming took off 6 bases at V and 4 bases at J, with 19 bases between the two ends.